This passage covers 32 T cell receptor beta chains from one sample sequenced in a study of neurological immune-mediated disorders (dated by TCRdb to between 2019 and 2020). Preparation of the library involved 5' RACE. Sequencing was performed on an Illumina HiSeq 2500. The public reads were run again by TCRdb, first through fastp at Q25 and then through MiXCR, and only productive beta chains were kept. Every entry covers one CDR3 protein and lists the most common genes and DNA from its rows. The sample profile shows around 28,000 distinct CDR3 sequences; more than 2% of them were found once. About 2.3% of the sample is taken by the ten largest. The sequencing input was PBMCs. The receptors here all came from a woman in her 50s with multiple sclerosis.

This clonotype was observed at least ten times. V and J are TRBV29-1 and TRBJ2-7; D might be TRBD1 or TRBD2, each matching 5 bases. CDR1 SQVTM and CDR2 ANQGSEA come from the germline V gene. The CDR3 has 11 residues. The V end lost 6 bases, the J end lost 5 bases, and 11 bases lay between the germline ends. CDR3 DNA: TGCAGCGTGGGGGATGTGGACGAGCAGTACTTC. It translates to CSVGDVDEQYF.

Ten or more counts support this clonotype. The chain employs TRBV7-3 and TRBJ2-2; D is possibly TRBD1 or TRBD2 (5 bases each). CDR1 and CDR2 (germline): SGHTA, FQGTGA. The CDR3 runs to 16 residues. V shed 0 bases and J shed 0 bases, with 8 bases lying between them. The CDR3 nucleotides read TGTGCCAGCAGCTTAACGTCGGGACCGAACACCGGGGAGCTGTTTTTT. It specifies CASSLTSGPNTGELFF.

This clonotype was recorded at least ten times. The chain is built from TRBV5-1 and TRBJ2-1; TRBD2 might be the D (5 bases). The germline V gene has CDR1 SGHRS and CDR2 YFSETQ. This CDR3 has 12 amino acids. V was trimmed by 0 bases and J by 9 bases, leaving 7 bases between them. The CDR3 loop reads CASSLVGGEQFF. In nucleotides, the CDR3 is TGCGCCAGCAGCTTGGTAGGAGGTGAGCAGTTCTTC.

Many counts were recorded for this clonotype. The chain couples TRBV6-5 to TRBJ1-5; no clear D. Germline V gene data show CDR1 as MNHEY and CDR2 as SVGAGI. Between the trimmed V and J ends, which lost 2 bases and 4 bases, there was a span of 6 bases. The CDR3 sequence is 13 residues long. CDR3 in DNA: TGTGCCAGCAGTTACGGTGGGAATCAGCCCCAGCATTTT. It translates to CASSYGGNQPQHF.

This clonotype came up many times. In DNA form, the CDR3 reads TGTGCCAGCAGGATCGACGGGAACTATGGCTACACCTTC. Its translation: CASRIDGNYGYTF. V and J are TRBV27 and TRBJ1-2; D is unresolved. The germline CDR1 and CDR2 sequences are MNHEY and SMNVEV (reference sequence). The CDR3 totals 13 residues. V lost 6 bases to trimming and J lost 2 bases, with 10 bases between them.

This clonotype has ten or more counts. One end of the junction fails to match germline, which may point to a read error. This sequence joins TRBV6-5 and TRBJ1-5; 7 bases are a match to TRBD1. The CDR3 extends over 13 amino acids. CDR1 and CDR2 from the germline V gene are MNHEY and SVGAGI. The CDR3 sequence: CASGTDSNQPQNF. The CDR3 DNA follows: TGTGCCAGCGGGACAGATAGCAATCAGCCCCAGAATTTT.

The table lists this clonotype with many counts. The chain is built from TRBV10-3 and TRBJ1-1, with 7 bases identical to TRBD1. The CDR3 consists of 14 residues. Per the germline V gene, CDR1 is ENHRY and CDR2 is SYGVKD. With 7 bases clipped from V and 0 bases from J, the junction kept 5 bases outside the gene matches. DNA of the CDR3: TGTGCCATCACCCCGACAGGGATGAACACTGAAGCTTTCTTT. Translated: CAITPTGMNTEAFF.

As concerns this clonotype: This clone may be a read error of a much larger clone one base away. This chain connects TRBV30 to TRBJ1-5; TRBD1 is a possible D gene (5 bases). Per germline, CDR1 GTSNPN and CDR2 SVGIG (reference sequence). CDR3 length equals 13 residues. The V gene lost 2 bases and the J gene lost 4 bases, with 9 bases spanning the gap. Written as DNA, the CDR3 is TGTGCCTGGAGTCCCAAGGGGAATCAGCCCCAGCATTTT. Its translation is CAWSPKGNQPQHF. Together with reference TRBV30 and TRBJ1-5, the CDR3 gives the full variable domain: SQTIHQWPATLVQPVGSPLSLECTVEGTSNPNLYWYRQAAGRGLQLLFYSVGIGQISSEVPQNLSASRPQDRQFILSSKKLLLSDSGFYLCAWSPKGNQPQHFGDGTRLSIL.

This clonotype was found many times. The V call is TRBV20-1, the J call TRBJ2-7, with 9 bases fitting TRBD1. With V trimmed by 2 bases and J by 5 bases, 7 bases remained unmatched. CDR3 size: 14 residues. Per germline, CDR1 DFQATT and CDR2 SNEGSKA (reference sequence). The CDR3 protein is CSARFTGGGDEQYF. The CDR3 nucleotides read TGCAGTGCTAGATTTACAGGGGGCGGAGACGAGCAGTACTTC.

This clonotype came up many times. The CDR3 sequence: CSVSHTDTQYF. The DNA for the CDR3 is TGCAGCGTCTCCCATACGGATACGCAGTATTTT. The chain combines TRBV29-1 with TRBJ2-3, with D unresolved. The CDR3 length is 11 residues. Trimming took 6 bases from V and 6 from J, leaving 10 bases between them. From germline, CDR1 is SQVTM and CDR2 ANQGSEA.

This clonotype was seen many times. V and J are TRBV5-1 and TRBJ1-1, with D possibly matching TRBD1 (6 bases). Germline V gene sequence: CDR1 SGHRS, CDR2 YFSETQ. V was clipped by 0 bases and J by 5 bases, with 11 bases between them. The CDR3 contains 14 residues. The CDR3 region is CASSLAAGETEAFF. The CDR3 DNA reads as TGCGCCAGCAGCTTGGCGGCAGGGGAGACTGAAGCTTTCTTT.

This clonotype is judged medium-sized (0.01 to 0.1%). This chain's CDR3 is CAISESGYGYTF. Written as DNA, the CDR3 is TGTGCCATCAGTGAGTCGGGCTATGGCTACACCTTC. The chain employs TRBV10-3 and TRBJ1-2; no clear D gene. The germline CDR1 and CDR2 sequences are ENHRY and SYGVKD. The CDR3 length is 12 residues. Deletions cut 0 bases from V and 4 bases from J, with 3 bases between.

This clonotype has a count of ten or more. The chain has TRBV20-1 and TRBJ1-4, with 9 bases fitting TRBD1. The CDR3 runs 14 residues. J gave up 8 bases and V 6 bases, and 10 bases lay outside the gene matches. Germline V gives CDR1 DFQATT, CDR2 SNEGSKA (reference sequence). The CDR3 nucleotides are TGCAGTGCCTCACAGGGGGCCAGGGACGAAAAACTGTTTTTT. It yields the protein CSASQGARDEKLFF.

This clonotype was counted a few times. The V gene is TRBV9, the J gene TRBJ1-2; weak D call: TRBD1 (5 bases). Germline-derived CDR1 and CDR2 are SGDLS and YYNGEE. The CDR3 is made up of 13 amino acids. V gave up 4 bases and J gave up 7 bases, with 14 bases separating them. The CDR3 DNA sequence: TGTGCCAGCAGCCTAGTGGGAGGGGCTGGCTACACCTTC. Protein sequence: CASSLVGGAGYTF.

This clonotype was picked up many times. This rearrangement joins TRBV20-1 to TRBJ2-3; 11 bases line up with TRBD2. The CDR3 spans 20 residues. V dropped 6 bases and J dropped 0; count of bases not matched to a gene: 20. Germline CDR1 and CDR2: DFQATT and SNEGSKA (reference sequence). CDR3 coding DNA: TGCAGTGCACCCAATGCGGCTAGCGGGAGGAGGACTGCTAGCACAGATACGCAGTATTTT. Amino acid sequence: CSAPNAASGRRTASTDTQYF.

This clonotype was counted many times. This sequence joins TRBV5-1 and TRBJ2-1, with D perhaps being TRBD1 or TRBD2 (5 bases each). V lost 1 base to trimming and J lost 5 bases, with 13 bases between them. The CDR3 sequence is 15 residues long. The V gene's germline CDR1 is SGHRS and CDR2 YFSETQ. The CDR3: CASSLSRGTNNEQFF. The CDR3 region has the DNA TGCGCCAGCAGCTTGAGTAGAGGGACCAACAATGAGCAGTTCTTC.

The table lists this clonotype with many counts. The chain recombines TRBV27 with TRBJ2-7; D gene ambiguous. The CDR3 loop spans 15 amino acids. Germline CDR1 and CDR2: MNHEY and SMNVEV (reference sequence). V lost 6 bases and J 3 bases, leaving 18 bases between the germline ends. CDR3 DNA sequence: TGTGCCAGCAGCTTCTCAGCCGGAGTTGTCTACGAGCAGTACTTC. This encodes CASSFSAGVVYEQYF.

This clonotype was observed at least ten times. The V and J genes are TRBV5-6 and TRBJ2-4; 11 bases agree with TRBD2. CDR3 length: 17 amino acids. The V gene's germline CDR1 is SGHDT and CDR2 YYEEEE. Trimming at V came to 0 bases and at J to 1 base, leaving 3 bases not matched to a gene. The CDR3 spells CASSLELAGGAKNIQYF. In DNA, the CDR3 is TGTGCCAGCAGCTTGGAGCTAGCGGGAGGTGCCAAAAACATTCAGTACTTC.

The chain uses TRBV10-3 and TRBJ2-1; D might be TRBD2 (5 bases). This CDR3 is built from 11 residues. Germline CDR1 and CDR2: ENHRY and SYGVKD. Trimming took 8 bases from V and 5 from J, leaving 7 bases between them. The CDR3 loop is CAIAGDNEQFF. The CDR3 DNA reads TGTGCCATCGCCGGGGACAATGAGCAGTTCTTC.

For this clonotype: Since the CDR3 does not end with the conserved phenylalanine or tryptophan, this likely comes from a read error. This chain connects TRBV4-1 to TRBJ2-1, with no clear D. This CDR3 spans 14 amino acids. Germline V lookup: CDR1 MGHRA, CDR2 YSYEKL. V gave up 1 base and J gave up 8 bases, with 12 bases separating them. In nucleotides, the CDR3 is TGCGCCAGCAGCCAAGTTATGGGTACGGATGAGCAGTTCAAC. It encodes CASSQVMGTDEQFN.

This clonotype has at least ten counts. A much larger clonotype is one base distant, so this may be a read error. The chain has TRBV4-3 and TRBJ1-1; maybe TRBD1 (6 bases). Trimming took off 7 bases at V and 1 base at J, with 10 bases between the two ends. The CDR3 is 13 amino acids. Germline V gene sequence: CDR1 LGHNA, CDR2 YSLEER. The CDR3 loop is CASTGQKNTEAFF. CDR3 DNA sequence: TGCGCCAGCACCGGACAGAAGAACACTGAAGCTTTCTTT.

The V call is TRBV11-1, the J call TRBJ2-2; D gene unclear. V lost 0 bases to trimming and J lost 1 base, with 12 bases between them. CDR3 length: 17 amino acids. Germline CDR1 SGHAT, CDR2 FQDESV (reference sequence). Written as DNA, the CDR3 is TGTGCCAGCAGCTTAGCGCTCAAGACACGGAACACCGGGGAGCTGTTTTTT. Translating gives CASSLALKTRNTGELFF.

This clonotype has a count of ten or more. This chain uses TRBV5-1 with TRBJ1-1; 10 nucleotides line up with TRBD1. The CDR3 has 15 amino acids. The junction had 4 bases not matched to a gene; V was cut back by 4 bases and J by 1 base. Germline-derived CDR1 and CDR2 are SGHRS and YFSETQ. CDR3 sequence reads: CASSKDRGQNTEAFF. As DNA, the CDR3 is TGCGCCAGCAGCAAAGACAGGGGGCAGAACACTGAAGCTTTCTTT.

This clonotype showed up many times. The V and J genes are TRBV20-1 and TRBJ2-7, with a weak D call TRBD2 (5 bases). This CDR3 is built from 14 residues. The germline CDR1 and CDR2 sequences are DFQATT and SNEGSKA (reference sequence). Trimming shortened V by 1 base and J by 3 bases, and 13 bases separated the two germline ends. CDR3 DNA: TGCAGTGCTAGAGGGGTGTACGGGGACTACGAGCAGTACTTC. Translating gives CSARGVYGDYEQYF.

This clonotype was found many times. The chain combines TRBV5-1 with TRBJ2-7; no clear D. The length of the CDR3 is 14 residues. The germline gives CDR1 SGHRS, CDR2 YFSETQ. V lost 2 bases and J 2 bases, leaving 11 bases between the germline ends. The CDR3 sequence is CASSLKDPTYEQYF. The CDR3 DNA reads as TGCGCCAGCAGCTTAAAGGACCCAACCTACGAGCAGTACTTC. Full variable domain (missing parts from reference TRBV5-1 and TRBJ2-7): KAGVTQTPRYLIKTRGQQVTLSCSPISGHRSVSWYQQTPGQGLQFLFEYFSETQRNKGNFPGRFSGRQFSNSRSEMNVSTLELGDSALYLCASSLKDPTYEQYFGPGTRLTVT.

This clonotype was detected many times. The gene calls are TRBV5-1 and TRBJ2-7; D is uncertain. This CDR3 comprises 13 residues. Germline values: CDR1 SGHRS, CDR2 YFSETQ. V lost 5 bases, J lost 3 bases, and 12 bases lay in between. The DNA for the CDR3 is TGCGCCAGCAGGCCCCCGGAAAACTACGAGCAGTACTTC. Translating it yields CASRPPENYEQYF. Based on the CDR3 plus reference TRBV5-1 and TRBJ2-7, the full variable domain is KAGVTQTPRYLIKTRGQQVTLSCSPISGHRSVSWYQQTPGQGLQFLFEYFSETQRNKGNFPGRFSGRQFSNSRSEMNVSTLELGDSALYLCASRPPENYEQYFGPGTRLTVT.

This clonotype was observed many times. This chain uses TRBV20-1 with TRBJ2-5; 12 positions match TRBD2. The CDR3 runs to 16 residues. Looked up from germline, CDR1 is DFQATT and CDR2 is SNEGSKA (reference sequence). Trimming removed 6 bases from V and 2 bases from J; junction bases left unmatched: 10. CDR3 amino acids: CSAPRTSGKPQETQYF. The CDR3 coding sequence is TGCAGTGCACCTCGGACTAGCGGGAAACCACAAGAGACCCAGTACTTC.

At least ten counts were recorded for this clonotype. The rearrangement links TRBV30 to TRBJ2-7; a possible D gene is TRBD1 (5 bases). V was shortened by 5 bases and J by 1 base, with 9 bases between the two germline ends. The CDR3 spans 12 residues. The germline CDR1 and CDR2 sequences are GTSNPN and SVGIG (reference sequence). CDR3 residues: CAWGRGSYEQYF. The DNA for the CDR3 is TGTGCCTGGGGTAGGGGATCCTACGAGCAGTACTTC.

This clonotype appeared many times. This chain uses TRBV10-3 with TRBJ2-6; the D is unclear. This CDR3 has 13 residues. CDR1 and CDR2 from the germline V gene are ENHRY and SYGVKD. V was pared by 5 bases and J by 0 bases, with 2 bases between. CDR3 protein: CAISLSGANVLTF. The CDR3 DNA is TGTGCCATCAGTCTCTCTGGGGCCAACGTCCTGACTTTC.

This clonotype has a count of ten or more. The chain has TRBV6-6 and TRBJ2-2; 8 nucleotides align to TRBD2. Germline V gene lookup returns CDR1 MNHNY and CDR2 SVGAGI (reference sequence). The CDR3 consists of 16 residues. V shed 4 bases and J 0 bases; nucleotides not matched to a gene: 4. CDR3 amino acids: CASSSRSGANTGELFF. Written as DNA, the CDR3 is TGTGCCAGCAGTTCGCGTAGCGGGGCGAACACCGGGGAGCTGTTTTTT.

This clonotype was recorded at least ten times. This rearrangement joins TRBV10-3 to TRBJ1-3; weak D call: TRBD1 (6 bases). Trimming removed 6 bases at V and 1 base at J, with 7 bases between. Germline V gene sequence: CDR1 ENHRY, CDR2 SYGVKD. The CDR3 has 13 amino acids. CDR3 protein: CAIRQGSGNTIYF. CDR3 DNA sequence: TGTGCCATCAGGCAGGGGTCTGGAAACACCATATATTTT.

This clonotype was counted ten times or more. The chain employs TRBV7-2 and TRBJ1-2, with D hard to call. The CDR3 spans 12 residues. The germline CDR1 and CDR2 sequences are SGHTA and FQGNSA. V was clipped by 5 bases and J by 3 bases, with 7 bases between them. The CDR3 region has the DNA TGTGCCAGCAGCCAAGGTCACTATGGCTACACCTTC. As protein: CASSQGHYGYTF.